Listed below are T cell receptor beta chains from one sample, sequenced in a study of response to subunit inactivated influenza vaccine. TCRdb re-derived calls from the RT-PCR reads in MiXCR, one entry per CDR3 protein. The sample yields roughly 570,000 distinct CDR3 sequences, about an eighth seen once. The specimen comprised PBMCs from blood, sampled around seven weeks after vaccination. Receptors were obtained from a man over 45 who received an inactivated influenza vaccine. Both conserved end residues are part of each CDR3. Fields, in order: J gene, D gene, clone size, V gene, CDR3 protein, CDR3 DNA. D genes are given only for firm matches. Only some rows state a clone size, as once, few, many or a class for expanded clones.

TRBJ1-1,-,many,TRBV29-1,CSLRKSLNTEAFF,TGCAGCCTTCGAAAGTCCCTCAACACTGAAGCTTTCTTT
TRBJ2-7,-,-,TRBV12-3/TRBV12-4,CASSLSGRYEQYF,TGTGCCAGCAGTTTATCGGGGAGGTACGAGCAGTACTTC
TRBJ2-1,TRBD2,-,TRBV10-2,CASSASGGAHYNEQFF,TGCGCCAGCAGTGCCTCGGGGGGGGCACACTACAATGAGCAGTTCTTC
TRBJ1-2,-,few,TRBV5-6,CASSSPGYGYTF,TGTGCCAGCAGCTCCCCAGGGTATGGCTACACCTTC
TRBJ2-3,TRBD2,few,TRBV20-1,CSASGLAGRGDTQYF,TGCAGTGCTTCCGGACTAGCGGGGAGAGGGGATACGCAGTATTTT
TRBJ2-1,-,few,TRBV5-4,CASSPAESRSNNEQFF,TGTGCCAGCAGCCCCGCGGAGAGTAGGTCGAACAATGAGCAGTTCTTC
TRBJ2-3,-,-,TRBV10-3,CAISDFLDTQYF,TGTGCCATCAGTGATTTCCTAGATACGCAGTATTTT
TRBJ1-4,-,-,TRBV5-1,CASSLGGNSEKLFF,TGCGCCAGCAGCTTGGGCGGGAATAGTGAAAAACTGTTTTTT
TRBJ1-5,TRBD1,few,TRBV12-3/TRBV12-4,CASSADRDQPQHF,TGTGCCAGCAGTGCCGACAGGGATCAGCCCCAGCATTTT
TRBJ2-3,-,-,TRBV6-6,CASNTGVNTQYF,TGTGCCAGCAACACGGGGGTAAATACGCAGTATTTT
TRBJ2-5,-,-,TRBV11-2,CASSLFVRSYGGRNVEETQYF,TGTGCCAGCAGCTTATTCGTTCGGTCGTATGGAGGACGGAATGTCGAAGAGACCCAGTACTTC
TRBJ1-1,-,-,TRBV20-1,CSASVSPRQAFRTEAFF,TGCAGTGCTAGCGTTAGCCCCCGACAGGCTTTTCGAACTGAAGCTTTCTTT
TRBJ1-1,-,-,TRBV4-3,CASSQGGGGWTEAFF,TGCGCCAGCAGCCAAGGTGGAGGGGGGTGGACTGAAGCTTTCTTT
TRBJ2-4,-,few,TRBV5-1,CASSLTDGRIQYF,TGCGCCAGCAGCTTGACTGACGGGCGCATTCAGTACTTC
TRBJ2-7,-,-,TRBV28,CASSGPGSAYEQYF,TGTGCCAGCAGTGGACCAGGGTCTGCCTACGAGCAGTACTTC
TRBJ1-2,-,few,TRBV6-1,CASSTSLDSRANYGYTF,TGTGCCAGCAGTACCTCCCTTGACAGCAGAGCTAACTATGGCTACACCTTC
TRBJ2-5,TRBD2,few,TRBV29-1,CSVERTSEETQYF,TGCAGCGTTGAGAGGACTAGCGAAGAGACCCAGTACTTC
TRBJ1-1,TRBD1,few,TRBV20-1,CSAGGTGNTEAFF,TGCAGTGCGGGCGGGACAGGGAACACTGAAGCTTTCTTT
TRBJ1-1,-,few,TRBV12-3/TRBV12-4,CASNVVRDLKVFF,TGTGCCAGCAACGTGGTCCGGGACCTAAAGGTTTTCTTT
TRBJ2-7,TRBD2,many,TRBV29-1,CSVAGLGTSEQYF,TGCAGCGTAGCGGGACTAGGGACCTCCGAGCAGTACTTC
TRBJ1-1,-,few,TRBV15,CATSRDSINTEAFF,TGTGCCACCAGCAGAGATAGTATAAACACTGAAGCTTTCTTT
TRBJ2-2,TRBD2,-,TRBV5-1,CASSFTGLEYTGELFF,TGCGCCAGCAGCTTTACTGGACTAGAATACACCGGGGAGCTGTTTTTT
TRBJ2-4,-,many,TRBV3-1,CASSLSVGAKNIQYF,TGTGCCAGCAGCCTGAGCGTCGGGGCCAAAAACATTCAGTACTTC
TRBJ2-2,-,-,TRBV18,CASSPSGSSANTGELFF,TGTGCCAGCTCACCATCGGGGAGCTCCGCGAACACCGGGGAGCTGTTTTTT
TRBJ2-5,-,many,TRBV7-2,CASSLATGSGTQYF,TGTGCCAGCAGCTTAGCGACCGGGAGCGGGACCCAGTACTTC
TRBJ2-7,-,few,TRBV7-2,CASSSDPFEQYF,TGTGCCAGCAGCTCAGACCCCTTCGAGCAGTACTTC
TRBJ2-7,-,few,TRBV4-3,CASSQDSGQGGNEQYF,TGCGCCAGCAGCCAAGATAGCGGCCAGGGCGGCAACGAGCAGTACTTC
TRBJ2-3,TRBD1,many,TRBV6-1,CASNGQGGRDTQYF,TGTGCCAGCAACGGACAGGGGGGGAGAGATACGCAGTATTTT
TRBJ1-1,-,-,TRBV6-2/TRBV6-3,CASRQGRNTEAFF,TGTGCCAGCAGACAGGGCCGGAACACTGAAGCTTTCTTT
TRBJ2-5,-,-,TRBV24-1,CATSPGRRGWETQYF,TGTGCCACCAGCCCGGGACGTAGGGGTTGGGAGACCCAGTACTTC
TRBJ2-1,TRBD1,-,TRBV2,CASSDPGQVTYNEQFF,TGTGCCAGCAGTGACCCGGGACAGGTCACCTACAATGAGCAGTTCTTC
TRBJ2-1,-,-,TRBV29-1,CSVEGVNEQFF,TGCAGCGTTGAAGGCGTGAATGAGCAGTTCTTC
TRBJ1-2,-,-,TRBV28,CASSGDGLDGYTF,TGTGCCAGCAGTGGGGACGGCCTAGATGGCTACACCTTC
TRBJ2-5,-,-,TRBV28,CASSLPGVRETQYF,TGTGCCAGCAGTTTGCCGGGAGTTCGGGAGACCCAGTACTTC
TRBJ1-2,TRBD1,-,TRBV2,CASKKGAQGNYGYTF,TGTGCCAGCAAGAAGGGGGCACAGGGGAACTATGGCTACACCTTC
TRBJ2-7,TRBD2,few,TRBV5-1,CASRFRGAGVNDEQYF,TGCGCCAGCAGATTTAGGGGAGCGGGAGTTAATGACGAGCAGTACTTC
TRBJ2-5,TRBD1,-,TRBV20-1,CSANRDRGLVQTQYF,TGCAGTGCTAACCGGGACAGGGGTCTGGTACAGACCCAGTACTTC
TRBJ2-3,TRBD2,many,TRBV12-3/TRBV12-4,CASSPELAGVADTQYF,TGTGCCAGCAGTCCCGAACTAGCGGGGGTGGCAGATACGCAGTATTTT
TRBJ1-4,-,-,TRBV7-2,CASSFRYAREKLFF,TGTGCCAGCAGCTTCCGGTACGCCCGTGAAAAACTGTTTTTT
TRBJ2-7,-,-,TRBV6-2/TRBV6-3,CASSYRRQPSYEQYF,TGTGCCAGCAGTTACCGTCGCCAGCCATCCTACGAGCAGTACTTC
TRBJ2-7,-,-,TRBV6-2/TRBV6-3,CASSYGQRYEQYF,TGTGCCAGCAGTTACGGGCAGCGCTACGAGCAGTACTTC
TRBJ2-5,TRBD2,-,TRBV7-9,CASSSLAVQETQYF,TGTGCCAGCAGCTCTCTAGCGGTTCAAGAGACCCAGTACTTC
TRBJ2-4,-,few,TRBV5-1,CASSLTGLGDIQYF,TGCGCCAGCAGCTTGACAGGACTGGGCGACATTCAGTACTTC
TRBJ1-1,TRBD1,many,TRBV5-1,CASSLTGTGDNTEAFF,TGCGCCAGCAGCTTGACCGGGACAGGGGATAACACTGAAGCTTTCTTT
TRBJ2-5,TRBD2,-,TRBV7-2,CASSSRGTSGRRETQYF,TGTGCCAGCAGCTCCCGAGGGACTAGCGGGCGTCGGGAGACCCAGTACTTC